This TCR beta chain appears in the sequencing data of a study of identical twins. Study-wide results and limits: In zero-insertion analyses, partial confounding could arise from invariant MAIT and iNKT cells.

On this clonotype: Its specificity is unknown.

Trimming cost V 0 bases and J 0 bases; bases outside gene matches: 2. The length of the CDR3 is 16 residues. Germline V gives CDR1 SGHRS, CDR2 YFSETQ. Via MiXCR, TCRdb re-called the 5' RACE reads, giving one row per CDR3 protein. The repertoire holds about 550,000 distinct CDR3 sequences, with more than 20% as singletons. These same records also appear under a second study, on yellow fever vaccine responses in identical twins.

This chain uses TRBV5-1 with TRBJ1-3; 8 bases match TRBD1. Input material: CD4+ T cells sorted from blood. The clonotype was recovered from a woman between 18 and 29 years old in good health. The CDR3 sequence is CASSLAGTGSGNTIYF. The CDR3 DNA is TGCGCCAGCAGCTTGGCCGGGACAGGCTCTGGAAACACCATATATTTT.